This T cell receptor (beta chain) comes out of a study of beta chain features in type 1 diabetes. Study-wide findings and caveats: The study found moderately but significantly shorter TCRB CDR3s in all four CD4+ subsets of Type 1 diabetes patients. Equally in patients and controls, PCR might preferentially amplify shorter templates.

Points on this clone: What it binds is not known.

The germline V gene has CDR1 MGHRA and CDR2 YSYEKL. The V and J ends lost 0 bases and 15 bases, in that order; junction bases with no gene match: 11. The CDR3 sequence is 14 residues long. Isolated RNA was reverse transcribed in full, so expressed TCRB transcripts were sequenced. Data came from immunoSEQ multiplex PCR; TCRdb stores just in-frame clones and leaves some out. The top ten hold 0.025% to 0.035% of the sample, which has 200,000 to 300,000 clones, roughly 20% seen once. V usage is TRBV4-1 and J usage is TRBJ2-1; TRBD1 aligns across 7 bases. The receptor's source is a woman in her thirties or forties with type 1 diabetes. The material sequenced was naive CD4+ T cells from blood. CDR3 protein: CASSQDPGQPLGFF. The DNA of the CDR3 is TGCGCCAGCAGCCAAGATCCGGGACAGCCTTTGGGGTTCTTC.